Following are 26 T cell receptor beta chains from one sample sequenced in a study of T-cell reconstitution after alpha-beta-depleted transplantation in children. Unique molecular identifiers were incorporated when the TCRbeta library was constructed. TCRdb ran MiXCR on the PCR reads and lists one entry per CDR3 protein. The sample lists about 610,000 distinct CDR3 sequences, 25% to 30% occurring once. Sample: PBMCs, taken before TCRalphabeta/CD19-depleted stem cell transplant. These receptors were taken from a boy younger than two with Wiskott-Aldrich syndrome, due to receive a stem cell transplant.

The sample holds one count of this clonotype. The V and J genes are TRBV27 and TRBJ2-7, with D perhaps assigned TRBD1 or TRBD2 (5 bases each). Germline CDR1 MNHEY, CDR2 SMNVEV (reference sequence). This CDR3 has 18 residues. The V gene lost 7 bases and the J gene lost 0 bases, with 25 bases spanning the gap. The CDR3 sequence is CASNVLPPRDVDSYEQYF. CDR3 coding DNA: TGTGCCAGCAACGTTCTCCCCCCCCGGGACGTCGACTCCTACGAGCAGTACTTC.

In DNA, the CDR3 is TGTGCCAGCAGCCCGGTCGCGGGGGGTCGGAACACCGGGGAGCTGTTTTTT. Its protein product is CASSPVAGGRNTGELFF. V usage is TRBV12-3 or TRBV12-4 and J usage is TRBJ2-2, with 8 bases matching TRBD2. The CDR3 runs 17 residues. The V segment lost 6 bases and the J segment 1 base; nucleotides outside the gene matches: 10.

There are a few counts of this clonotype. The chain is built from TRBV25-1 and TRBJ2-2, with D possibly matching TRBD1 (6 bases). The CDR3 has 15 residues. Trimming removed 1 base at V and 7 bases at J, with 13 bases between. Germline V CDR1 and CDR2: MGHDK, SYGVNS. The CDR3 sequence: CASSESGGAVGELFF. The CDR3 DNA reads TGTGCCAGCAGTGAATCTGGGGGCGCGGTCGGGGAGCTGTTTTTT. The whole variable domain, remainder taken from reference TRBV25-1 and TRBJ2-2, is EADIYQTPRYLVIGTGKKITLECSQTMGHDKMYWYQQDPGMELHLIHYSYGVNSTEKGDLSSESTVSRIRTEHFPLTLESARPSHTSQYLCASSESGGAVGELFFGEGSRLTVL.

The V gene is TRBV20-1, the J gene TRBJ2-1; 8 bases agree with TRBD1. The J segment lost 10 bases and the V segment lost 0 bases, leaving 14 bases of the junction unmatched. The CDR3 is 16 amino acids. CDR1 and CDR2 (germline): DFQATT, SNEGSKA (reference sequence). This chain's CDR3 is CSARDSGGQVNREQFF. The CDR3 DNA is TGCAGTGCTAGAGATTCAGGGGGACAGGTCAATAGGGAGCAGTTCTTC.

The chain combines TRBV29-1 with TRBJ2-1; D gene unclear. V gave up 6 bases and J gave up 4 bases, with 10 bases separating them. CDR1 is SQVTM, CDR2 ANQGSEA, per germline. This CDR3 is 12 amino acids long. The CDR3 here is CSVLRGYNEQFF. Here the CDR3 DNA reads TGCAGCGTCCTCCGCGGATACAATGAGCAGTTCTTC.

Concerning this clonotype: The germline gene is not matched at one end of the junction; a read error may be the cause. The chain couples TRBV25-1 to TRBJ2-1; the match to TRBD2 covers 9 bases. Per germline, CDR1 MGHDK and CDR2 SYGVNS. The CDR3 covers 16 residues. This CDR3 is CASSEYHAAGGREQFF. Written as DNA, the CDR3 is TGTGCCAGCAGCGAATACCATGCGGCGGGAGGGCGCGAGCAGTTCTTC. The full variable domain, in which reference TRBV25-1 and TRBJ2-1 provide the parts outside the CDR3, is EADIYQTPRYLVIGTGKKITLECSQTMGHDKMYWYQQDPGMELHLIHYSYGVNSTEKGDLSSESTVSRIRTEHFPLTLESARPSHTSQYLCASSEYHAAGGREQFFGPGTRLTVL.

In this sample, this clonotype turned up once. CDR3 in amino acids: CASSPLAGAGNEQFF. The CDR3 DNA follows: TGTGCCAGCTCACCGCTAGCGGGAGCGGGAAATGAGCAGTTCTTC. This chain links TRBV18 with TRBJ2-1; 10 bases map to TRBD2. The V and J ends lost 3 bases and 7 bases, in that order; junction bases with no gene match: 6. There are 15 residues in the CDR3. Germline values: CDR1 KGHSH, CDR2 LQKENI.

DNA for the CDR3: TGTGCCAGCAGCTTATTTGGGGGTTCCAACACCGGGGAGCTGTTTTTT. Translated: CASSLFGGSNTGELFF. The chain has TRBV7-3 and TRBJ2-2; tentatively, D is TRBD1 or TRBD2 (5 bases each). Trimming removed 2 bases from V and 2 bases from J, with 12 bases in between. The V gene's germline CDR1 is SGHTA and CDR2 FQGTGA. The CDR3 loop spans 16 amino acids.

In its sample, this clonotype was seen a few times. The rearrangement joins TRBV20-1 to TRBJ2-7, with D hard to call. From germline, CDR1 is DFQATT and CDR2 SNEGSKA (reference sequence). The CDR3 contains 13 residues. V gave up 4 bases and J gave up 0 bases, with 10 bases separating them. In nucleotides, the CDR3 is TGCAGTGCTAATACCTACAGCTCCTACGAGCAGTACTTC. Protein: CSANTYSSYEQYF.

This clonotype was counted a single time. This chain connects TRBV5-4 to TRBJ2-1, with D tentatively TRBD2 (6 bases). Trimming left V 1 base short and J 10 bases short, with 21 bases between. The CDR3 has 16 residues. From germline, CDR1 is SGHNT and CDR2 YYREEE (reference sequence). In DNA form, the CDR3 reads TGTGCCAGCAGCTTGTTCGGGGGAGTAGGAGGAGGGGAGCAGTTCTTC. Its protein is CASSLFGGVGGGEQFF.

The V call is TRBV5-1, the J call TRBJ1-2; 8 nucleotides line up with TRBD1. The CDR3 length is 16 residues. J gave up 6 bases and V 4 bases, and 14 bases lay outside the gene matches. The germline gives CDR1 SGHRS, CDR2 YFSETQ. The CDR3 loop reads CASSANPGQARHGYTF. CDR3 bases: TGCGCCAGCAGCGCCAATCCGGGACAGGCCCGCCATGGCTACACCTTC.

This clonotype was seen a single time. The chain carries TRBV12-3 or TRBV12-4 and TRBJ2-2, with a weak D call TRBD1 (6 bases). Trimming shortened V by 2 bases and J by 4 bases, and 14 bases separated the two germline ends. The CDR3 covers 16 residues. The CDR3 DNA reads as TGTGCCAGCAGTTTAATCTGGGGGCCGGGCACCGGGGAGCTGTTTTTT. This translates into CASSLIWGPGTGELFF.

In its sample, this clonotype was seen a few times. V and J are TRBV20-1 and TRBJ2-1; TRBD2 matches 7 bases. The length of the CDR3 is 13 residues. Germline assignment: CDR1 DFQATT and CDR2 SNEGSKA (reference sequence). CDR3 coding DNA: TGCACCATAGCGGCGGGGGCCTACAATGAGCAGTTCTTC. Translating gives CTIAAGAYNEQFF.

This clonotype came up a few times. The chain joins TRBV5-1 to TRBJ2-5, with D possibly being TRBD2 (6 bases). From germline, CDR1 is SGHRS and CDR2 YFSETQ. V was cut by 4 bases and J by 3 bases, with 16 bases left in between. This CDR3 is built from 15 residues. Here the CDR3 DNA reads TGCGCCAGCAGCCCAGCGGGCACCAAAGAAGAGACCCAGTACTTC. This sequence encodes CASSPAGTKEETQYF.

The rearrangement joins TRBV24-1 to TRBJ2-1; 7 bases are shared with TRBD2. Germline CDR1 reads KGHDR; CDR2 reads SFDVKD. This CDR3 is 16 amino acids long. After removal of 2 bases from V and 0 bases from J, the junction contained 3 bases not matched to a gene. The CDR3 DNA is TGTGCCACCAGTGATTCTAGCGGAGACTCCTACAATGAGCAGTTCTTC. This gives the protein CATSDSSGDSYNEQFF.

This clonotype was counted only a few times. CDR3 bases: TGTGCCACCAGTGATTCGGGACTAGCGGTGGTACTCGGGCAGTTCTTC. Translated: CATSDSGLAVVLGQFF. The rearrangement joins TRBV24-1 to TRBJ2-1, with 11 nucleotides matching TRBD2. V lost 2 bases and J lost 12; bases outside the gene matches: 11. Per the germline V gene, CDR1 is KGHDR and CDR2 is SFDVKD. This CDR3 comprises 16 residues.

This chain's CDR3 is CASSSGTGDVETQYF. CDR3 DNA: TGCGCCAGCAGCTCCGGGACAGGGGACGTAGAGACCCAGTACTTC. The genes are TRBV5-1 and TRBJ2-5; 10 bases map to TRBD1. V shed 3 bases and J 4 bases; nucleotides not matched to a gene: 6. The CDR3 consists of 15 residues. Germline values: CDR1 SGHRS, CDR2 YFSETQ.

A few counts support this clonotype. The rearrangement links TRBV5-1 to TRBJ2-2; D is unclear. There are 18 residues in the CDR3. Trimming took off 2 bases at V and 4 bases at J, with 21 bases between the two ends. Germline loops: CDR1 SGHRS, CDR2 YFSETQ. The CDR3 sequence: CASSFFSPNLGSTGELFF. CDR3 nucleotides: TGCGCCAGCAGCTTTTTTTCACCTAACTTGGGAAGCACCGGGGAGCTGTTTTTT.

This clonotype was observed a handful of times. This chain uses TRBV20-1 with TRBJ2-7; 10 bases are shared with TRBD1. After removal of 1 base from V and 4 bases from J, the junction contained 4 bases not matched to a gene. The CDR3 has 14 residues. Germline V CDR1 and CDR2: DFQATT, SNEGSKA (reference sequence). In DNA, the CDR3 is TGCAGTGCTAGAGCCGGGACAGGGGAATACGAGCAGTACTTC. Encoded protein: CSARAGTGEYEQYF.

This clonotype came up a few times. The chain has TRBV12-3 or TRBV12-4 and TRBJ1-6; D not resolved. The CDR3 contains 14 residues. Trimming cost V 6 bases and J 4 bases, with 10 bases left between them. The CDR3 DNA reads TGTGCCAGCAGGGACGGGATGTATAATTCACCCCTCCACTTT. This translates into CASRDGMYNSPLHF.

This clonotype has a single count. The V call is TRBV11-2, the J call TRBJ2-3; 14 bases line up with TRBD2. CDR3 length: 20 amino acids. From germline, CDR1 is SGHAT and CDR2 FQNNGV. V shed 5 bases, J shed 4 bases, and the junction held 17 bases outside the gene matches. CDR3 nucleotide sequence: TGTGCCAGCAGCCAGTTCTGGGGGACTAGCGGGAGTCTAATGGCAGATACGCAGTATTTT. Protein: CASSQFWGTSGSLMADTQYF.

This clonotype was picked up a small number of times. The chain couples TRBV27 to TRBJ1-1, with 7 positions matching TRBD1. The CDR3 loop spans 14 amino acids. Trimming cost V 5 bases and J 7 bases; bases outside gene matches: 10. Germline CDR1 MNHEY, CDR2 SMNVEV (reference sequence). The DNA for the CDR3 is TGTGCCAGCAGTAATATCGGACAGGTAGATGAAGCTTTCTTT. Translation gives CASSNIGQVDEAFF.

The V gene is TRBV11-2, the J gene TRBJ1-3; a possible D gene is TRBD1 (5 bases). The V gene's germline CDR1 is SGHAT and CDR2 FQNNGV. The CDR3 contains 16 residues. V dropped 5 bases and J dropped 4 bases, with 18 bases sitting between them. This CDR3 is CASSAVTGLNGNTIYF. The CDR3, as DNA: TGTGCCAGCAGCGCGGTCACAGGTCTCAACGGAAACACCATATATTTT.

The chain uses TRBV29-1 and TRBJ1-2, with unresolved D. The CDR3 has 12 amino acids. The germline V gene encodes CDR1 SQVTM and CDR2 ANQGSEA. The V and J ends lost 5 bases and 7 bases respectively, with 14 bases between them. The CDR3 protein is CSVIKGKGGYTF. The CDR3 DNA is TGCAGCGTTATCAAGGGAAAGGGTGGCTACACCTTC.

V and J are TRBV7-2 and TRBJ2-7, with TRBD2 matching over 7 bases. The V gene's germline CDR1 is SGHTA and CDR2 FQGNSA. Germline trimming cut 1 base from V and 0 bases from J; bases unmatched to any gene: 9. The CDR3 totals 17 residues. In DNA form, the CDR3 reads TGTGCCAGCAGCTTAGTCCCCCTAGCGGCGAGCTCCTACGAGCAGTACTTC. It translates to CASSLVPLAASSYEQYF.

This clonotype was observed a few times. Here the CDR3 reads CSAIGPSLTTYNEQFF. The CDR3 bases are TGCAGTGCTATAGGGCCGAGCCTTACTACCTACAATGAGCAGTTCTTC. The chain carries TRBV20-1 and TRBJ2-1, with no clear D. The V end was cut by 4 bases, the J end by 2 bases, with 18 bases between. The CDR3 loop spans 16 amino acids. The germline V gene has CDR1 DFQATT and CDR2 SNEGSKA (reference sequence).